Following are 27 T cell receptor beta chains from one sample sequenced in a study of neoadjuvant anti-PD-1 for oral cavity cancer. The method was immunoSEQ multiplex PCR; TCRdb's version includes in-frame clones alone and lacks a portion of them. Here the sample spans 55,000 to 80,000 clones, 65% to 85% being singletons. Sequenced material: PBMCs, taken before nivolumab (anti-PD-1) treatment. The receptors derive from a person aged 35-79 years with oral cavity squamous cell carcinoma.

For the CDR3, the DNA is TGTGCCAGCAGCTTTCAGAGGAACACTGAAGCTTTCTTT. Its protein is CASSFQRNTEAFF. V usage is TRBV5-5 and J usage is TRBJ1-1; no definite D call. The CDR3 has 13 residues. V shed 2 bases and J shed 1 base, with 6 bases lying between them. The germline CDR1 and CDR2 sequences are SGHKS and YYEKEE (reference sequence).

The CDR3 sequence: CASSASGGQGSEAFF. The CDR3 DNA reads TGCGCCAGCAGCGCATCAGGGGGACAGGGTTCCGAAGCTTTCTTT. V gene TRBV4-1 combines with J gene TRBJ1-1; 9 bases map to TRBD1. Losses at the gene ends were 5 bases for V and 8 bases for J; bases not matched to a gene: 12. Germline CDR1 reads MGHRA; CDR2 reads YSYEKL. This CDR3 spans 15 amino acids.

The CDR3 reads CASSRQTFYEQYF. Here the CDR3 DNA reads TGTGCCAGCAGTCGACAGACCTTCTACGAGCAGTACTTC. The J gene is TRBJ2-7, the V gene TRBV2; TRBD1 might be the D (5 bases). This CDR3 has 13 amino acids. Trimming cost V 5 bases and J 3 bases, with 11 bases left between them. CDR1 is SNHLY and CDR2 is FYNNEI in the germline V gene.

V and J are TRBV14 and TRBJ1-4; D is uncertain. V shed 3 bases and J shed 10 bases, with 21 bases lying between them. CDR3 size: 16 residues. CDR1 and CDR2 from the germline V gene are SGHDN and FVKESK. The CDR3 sequence: CASSHSGAGLLGKLFF. CDR3 DNA: TGTGCCAGCAGCCATTCCGGAGCCGGCCTCCTCGGAAAACTGTTTTTT.

The rearrangement joins TRBV6-8 to TRBJ2-2, with TRBD2 matching over 7 bases. The CDR3 has 16 amino acids. The germline gives CDR1 MNHGY, CDR2 SAAAGT. Unmatched junction bases numbered 15, after V lost 9 bases and J lost 5 bases. This chain's CDR3 is CARPPTRRERTGELFF. For the CDR3, the DNA is TGTGCCAGACCCCCCACCCGGCGGGAGAGGACCGGGGAGCTGTTTTTT.

V is TRBV9 and J is TRBJ1-1, with D tentatively TRBD1 (5 bases). Deletions cut 0 bases from V and 4 bases from J, with 16 bases between. Germline V gene data show CDR1 as SGDLS and CDR2 as YYNGEE. The CDR3 has 16 residues. Here the CDR3 reads CASSVDGRVYGTEAFF. The CDR3 nucleotides read TGTGCCAGCAGCGTAGATGGCAGGGTATATGGCACTGAAGCTTTCTTT. Based on the CDR3 plus reference TRBV9 and TRBJ1-1, the full variable domain is DSGVTQTPKHLITATGQRVTLRCSPRSGDLSVYWYQQSLDQGLQFLIQYYNGEERAKGNILERFSAQQFPDLHSELNLSSLELGDSALYFCASSVDGRVYGTEAFFGQGTRLTVV.

This chain connects TRBV7-8 to TRBJ2-2; 9 positions match TRBD2. Unmatched junction bases numbered 16, after V lost 6 bases and J lost 8 bases. This CDR3 contains 17 residues. CDR1 and CDR2 from the germline V gene are SGHVS and FQNEAQ. This chain's CDR3 is CASRPTGVAGVLGELFF. CDR3 bases: TGTGCCAGCAGGCCAACTGGGGTAGCGGGAGTGTTGGGGGAGCTGTTTTTT. Full variable domain (missing parts from reference TRBV7-8 and TRBJ2-2): GAGVSQSPRYKVAKRGQDVALRCDPISGHVSLFWYQQALGQGPEFLTYFQNEAQLDKSGLPSDRFFAERPEGSVSTLKIQRTQQEDSAVYLCASRPTGVAGVLGELFFGEGSRLTVL.

The chain uses TRBV11-3 and TRBJ2-7; the D call may be TRBD1 or TRBD2 (6 bases each). This CDR3 is built from 14 residues. CDR1 is SGHNT and CDR2 is YENEEA in the germline V gene. V shed 5 bases and J shed 5 bases, with 16 bases lying between them. Here the CDR3 reads CASSPHRGVNEQYF. The CDR3 region has the DNA TGTGCCAGCAGCCCCCATAGGGGGGTAAACGAGCAGTACTTC.

The V call is TRBV7-8, the J call TRBJ1-1; D call uncertain. V dropped 1 base and J dropped 1 base, with 4 bases sitting between them. Germline V gene lookup returns CDR1 SGHVS and CDR2 FQNEAQ. The CDR3 totals 13 residues. The CDR3 here is CASSLVGNTEAFF. The DNA for the CDR3 is TGTGCCAGCAGCTTAGTTGGGAACACTGAAGCTTTCTTT.

V usage is TRBV27 and J usage is TRBJ2-7; D ambiguous. The CDR3 runs 12 residues. V lost 4 bases, J lost 1 base, and 5 bases lay in between. Per the germline V gene, CDR1 is MNHEY and CDR2 is SMNVEV (reference sequence). The CDR3 DNA sequence: TGTGCCAGCAGTTCCCCTTCCTACGAGCAGTACTTC. As protein: CASSSPSYEQYF.

The chain couples TRBV4-1 to TRBJ1-4, with D unresolved. Germline V lookup: CDR1 MGHRA, CDR2 YSYEKL. V was trimmed by 0 bases and J by 6 bases, leaving 23 bases between them. CDR3 length equals 19 residues. CDR3 DNA sequence: TGCGCCAGCAGCCAAGATTCGGGAAGCTCGGCATATGCCGATGAAAAACTGTTTTTT. Translated: CASSQDSGSSAYADEKLFF.

The V call is TRBV7-3, the J call TRBJ1-6, with 8 bases aligning to TRBD1. The CDR3 totals 14 residues. Trimming cost V 3 bases and J 7 bases; bases outside gene matches: 2. Germline CDR1 and CDR2: SGHTA and FQGTGA. The CDR3: CASSFRGPNSPLHF. The CDR3 nucleotides read TGTGCCAGCAGCTTCAGGGGGCCAAATTCACCCCTCCACTTT.

This clone was seen more than once but under ten times. J is TRBJ1-1 and V is TRBV27, with D unresolved. With 3 bases removed from V and 0 bases from J, the gap between germline ends came to 8 bases. This CDR3 has 14 amino acids. Germline V gene data show CDR1 as MNHEY and CDR2 as SMNVEV (reference sequence). The CDR3 bases are TGTGCCAGCAGTTTTAACAGCTTGAACACTGAAGCTTTCTTT. Residues: CASSFNSLNTEAFF.

This clone was seen at least ten times. This chain connects TRBV7-8 to TRBJ2-7; TRBD2 matches at 8 bases. Germline CDR1 SGHVS, CDR2 FQNEAQ. The CDR3 covers 15 residues. Trimming removed 0 bases from V and 5 bases from J; junction bases left unmatched: 6. The CDR3 bases are TGTGCCAGCAGCTTAGCGCGCAGCGGGAGCAACGAGCAGTACTTC. It yields the protein CASSLARSGSNEQYF.

This clone has a single count. The chain links TRBV2 to TRBJ2-7; 9 nucleotides line up with TRBD2. Germline V lookup: CDR1 SNHLY, CDR2 FYNNEI. V was pared by 1 base and J by 1 base, with 2 bases of the junction left unmatched. The CDR3 contains 15 residues. The CDR3 sequence is CASSEGGGVSYEQYF. Written as DNA, the CDR3 is TGTGCCAGCAGTGAAGGCGGGGGGGTATCCTACGAGCAGTACTTC. The entire variable domain, with the rest obtained from reference TRBV2 and TRBJ2-7, is as follows: EPEVTQTPSHQVTQMGQEVILRCVPISNHLYFYWYRQILGQKVEFLVSFYNNEISEKSEIFDDQFSVERPDGSNFTLKIRSTKLEDSAMYFCASSEGGGVSYEQYFGPGTRLTVT.

The J gene is TRBJ2-1, the V gene TRBV7-3; D uncertain. Trimming cost V 2 bases and J 6 bases, with 11 bases left between them. This CDR3 is 14 amino acids long. Per germline, CDR1 SGHTA and CDR2 FQGTGA. The CDR3 loop reads CASSLSRTTNEQFF. In DNA, the CDR3 is TGTGCCAGCAGCTTATCCAGGACCACCAATGAGCAGTTCTTC.

The count of this clone is one. The chain has TRBV18 and TRBJ1-2; 8 bases agree with TRBD1. This CDR3 region has 16 residues. After removal of 3 bases from V and 7 bases from J, the junction contained 13 bases not matched to a gene. Germline CDR1 and CDR2: KGHSH and LQKENI. The CDR3 reads CASSPRFGQGASGYTF. The CDR3 DNA is TGTGCCAGCTCACCCCGGTTTGGGCAGGGGGCATCTGGCTACACCTTC.

With respect to this clone: This CDR3 is also generated by other DNA sequences in the sample. This rearrangement joins TRBV20-1 to TRBJ2-7; D gene uncertain. This CDR3 is 11 amino acids long. The germline V and J ends were trimmed by 3 bases and 4 bases, with 7 bases remaining between them. Germline V gene sequence: CDR1 DFQATT, CDR2 SNEGSKA (reference sequence). In DNA, the CDR3 is TGCAGTGCTAGTAGCCAATACGAGCAGTACTTC. Its translation is CSASSQYEQYF.

This clone was observed a handful of times. This chain connects TRBV7-6 to TRBJ1-1; maybe TRBD1 (5 bases). This CDR3 spans 14 amino acids. Trimming took 3 bases from V and 4 from J, leaving 12 bases between them. Germline CDR1 and CDR2: SGHVS and FNYEAQ. The CDR3 here is CASSFGGAGTEAFF. As DNA, the CDR3 is TGTGCCAGCAGCTTCGGAGGGGCGGGCACTGAAGCTTTCTTT.

This chain connects TRBV5-1 to TRBJ2-7; D is possibly TRBD1 or TRBD2 (5 bases each). The CDR3 consists of 14 residues. The V and J ends lost 4 bases and 6 bases respectively, with 17 bases between them. Germline assignment: CDR1 SGHRS and CDR2 YFSETQ. The CDR3 loop reads CASSILGDLGEQYF. Written as DNA, the CDR3 is TGCGCCAGCAGCATTCTAGGGGACCTAGGCGAGCAGTACTTC.

This rearrangement joins TRBV30 to TRBJ2-7, with 7 bases identical to TRBD2. This CDR3 spans 14 amino acids. The junction had 9 bases not matched to a gene; V was cut back by 4 bases and J by 3 bases. Germline V CDR1 and CDR2: GTSNPN, SVGIG (reference sequence). The CDR3 sequence: CAWNRGVDIYEQYF. The CDR3 nucleotides are TGTGCCTGGAATCGGGGGGTGGATATCTACGAGCAGTACTTC.

The chain combines TRBV19 with TRBJ1-2; D remains ambiguous. In germline, CDR1 is LNHDA, CDR2 SQIVND (reference sequence). The CDR3 contains 13 residues. V lost 5 bases and J 0 bases, leaving 7 bases between the germline ends. The CDR3 spells CASSLGSNYGYTF. DNA for the CDR3: TGTGCCAGTAGTCTAGGGTCTAACTATGGCTACACCTTC.

V and J are TRBV6-1 and TRBJ1-1; D remains ambiguous. The CDR3 is 13 amino acids. Germline V gene data show CDR1 as MNHNS and CDR2 as SASEGT. V shed 2 bases and J shed 4 bases, with 8 bases lying between them. CDR3 nucleotides: TGTGCCAGCAGTGAATGGGGTTTCACTGAAGCTTTCTTT. This translates into CASSEWGFTEAFF.

This clone was detected only once. The chain has TRBV28 and TRBJ2-7; 7 bases are a match to TRBD2. The V and J ends lost 11 bases and 4 bases, in that order; junction bases with no gene match: 8. Germline lookup yields CDR1 MDHEN and CDR2 SYDVKM. The CDR3 sequence is 12 residues long. CDR3 amino acids: CAATGTKYEQYF. CDR3 sequence (DNA): TGTGCCGCTACCGGGACTAAGTACGAGCAGTACTTC.

The chain couples TRBV6-1 to TRBJ2-7; a possible D gene is TRBD2 (7 bases). Germline CDR1 reads MNHNS; CDR2 reads SASEGT. V was trimmed by 0 bases and J by 2 bases, leaving 14 bases between them. The CDR3 loop spans 16 amino acids. This CDR3 reads CASSEAPGGIAYEQYF. CDR3 sequence (DNA): TGTGCCAGCAGTGAAGCGCCGGGGGGCATCGCCTACGAGCAGTACTTC.

The chain carries TRBV5-1 and TRBJ2-4, with TRBD1 identical over 7 bases. Germline V CDR1 and CDR2: SGHRS, YFSETQ. Trimming at V came to 4 bases and at J to 4 bases, leaving 5 bases not matched to a gene. The CDR3 is made up of 14 amino acids. The CDR3 loop is CASSLGTVKNIQYF. The CDR3, as DNA: TGCGCCAGCAGCCTGGGGACAGTTAAAAACATTCAGTACTTC. Filled out from reference TRBV5-1 and TRBJ2-4, the complete variable domain reads KAGVTQTPRYLIKTRGQQVTLSCSPISGHRSVSWYQQTPGQGLQFLFEYFSETQRNKGNFPGRFSGRQFSNSRSEMNVSTLELGDSALYLCASSLGTVKNIQYFGAGTRLSVL.

This sequence joins TRBV7-2 and TRBJ1-3, with D unresolved. Deletions cut 5 bases from V and 6 bases from J, with 11 bases between. CDR3 length equals 13 residues. The germline V gene encodes CDR1 SGHTA and CDR2 FQGNSA. CDR3 in amino acids: CASSPGRQNTIYF. The CDR3, as DNA: TGTGCCAGCAGCCCCGGGCGGCAAAACACCATATATTTT.